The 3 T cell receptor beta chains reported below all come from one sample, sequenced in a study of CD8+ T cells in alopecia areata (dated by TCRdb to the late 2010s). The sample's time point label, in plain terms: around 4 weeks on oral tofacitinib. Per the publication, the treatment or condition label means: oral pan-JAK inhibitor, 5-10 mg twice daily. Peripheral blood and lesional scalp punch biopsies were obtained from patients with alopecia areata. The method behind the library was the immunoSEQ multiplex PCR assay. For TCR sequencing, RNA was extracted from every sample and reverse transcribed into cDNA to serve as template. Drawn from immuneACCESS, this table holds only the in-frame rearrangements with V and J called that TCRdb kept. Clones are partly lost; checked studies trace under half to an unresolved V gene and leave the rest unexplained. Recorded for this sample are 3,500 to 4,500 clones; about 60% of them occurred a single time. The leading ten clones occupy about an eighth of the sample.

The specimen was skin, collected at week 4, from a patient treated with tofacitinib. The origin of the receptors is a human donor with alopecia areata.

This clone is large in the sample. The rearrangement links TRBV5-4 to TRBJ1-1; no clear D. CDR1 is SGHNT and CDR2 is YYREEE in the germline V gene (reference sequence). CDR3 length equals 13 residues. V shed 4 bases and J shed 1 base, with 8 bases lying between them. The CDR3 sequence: CASSLRGNTEAFF. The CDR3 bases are TGTGCCAGCAGCCTTCGGGGGAACACTGAAGCTTTCTTT.

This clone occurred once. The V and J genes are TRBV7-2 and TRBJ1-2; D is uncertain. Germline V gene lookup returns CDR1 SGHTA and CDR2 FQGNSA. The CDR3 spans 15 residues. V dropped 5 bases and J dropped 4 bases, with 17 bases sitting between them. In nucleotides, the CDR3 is TGTGCCAGCAGCAGGCTAACCAGAGAGACCTATGGCTACACCTTC. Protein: CASSRLTRETYGYTF.

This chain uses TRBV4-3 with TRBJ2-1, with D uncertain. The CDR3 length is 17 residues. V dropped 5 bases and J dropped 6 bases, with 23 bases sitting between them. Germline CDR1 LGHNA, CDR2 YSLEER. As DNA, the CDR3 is TGCGCCAGCAGCTCTCGACAAATTGGGTCGACGCTCAATGAGCAGTTCTTC. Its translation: CASSSRQIGSTLNEQFF.